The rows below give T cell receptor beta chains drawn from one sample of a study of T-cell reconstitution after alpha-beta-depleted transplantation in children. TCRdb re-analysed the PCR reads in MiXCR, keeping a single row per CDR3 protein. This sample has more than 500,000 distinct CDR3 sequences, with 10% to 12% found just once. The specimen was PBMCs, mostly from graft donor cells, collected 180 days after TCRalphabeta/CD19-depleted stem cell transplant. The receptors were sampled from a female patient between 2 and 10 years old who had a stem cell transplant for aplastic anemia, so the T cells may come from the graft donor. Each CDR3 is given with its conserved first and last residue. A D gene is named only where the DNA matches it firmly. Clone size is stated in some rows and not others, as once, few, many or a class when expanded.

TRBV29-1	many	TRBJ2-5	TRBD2	CSVEARGGRETQYF	TGCAGCGTTGAAGCCCGGGGGGGCCGGGAGACCCAGTACTTC
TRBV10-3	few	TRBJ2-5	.	CAISDWGDGETQYF	TGTGCCATCAGTGACTGGGGGGACGGAGAGACCCAGTACTTC
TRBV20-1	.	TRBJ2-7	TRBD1	CSASTRQGVSYEQYF	TGCAGTGCTAGTACCCGACAGGGGGTCTCCTACGAGCAGTACTTC
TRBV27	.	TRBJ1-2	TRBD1	CASSVNPPTGLIVGYTF	TGTGCCAGCAGTGTTAACCCTCCGACAGGGTTGATTGTTGGCTACACCTTC
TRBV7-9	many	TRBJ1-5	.	CASSTGRRNQPQHF	TGTGCCAGCAGCACCGGACGGAGGAATCAGCCCCAGCATTTT
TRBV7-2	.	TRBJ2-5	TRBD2	CASSFVSGETQYF	TGTGCCAGCAGCTTTGTTAGCGGGGAGACCCAGTACTTC
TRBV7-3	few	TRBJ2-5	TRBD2	CASSEQGLAGQETQYF	TGTGCCAGCAGCGAACAAGGACTAGCGGGCCAAGAGACCCAGTACTTC
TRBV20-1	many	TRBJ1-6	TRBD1	CSARDTGQGNSPLHF	TGCAGTGCTAGAGATACGGGACAGGGGAATTCACCCCTCCACTTT
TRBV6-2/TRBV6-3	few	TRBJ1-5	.	CASSDRWPTPQHF	TGTGCCTCCTCCGACAGGTGGCCGACGCCCCAGCATTTT
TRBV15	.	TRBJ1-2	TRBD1	CATSREGRGYGYTF	TGTGCCACCAGCAGAGAAGGCAGGGGGTATGGCTACACCTTC
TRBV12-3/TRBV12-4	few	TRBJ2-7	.	CASSLAFGPTRRSAYYEQYF	TGTGCCAGCAGTTTAGCTTTCGGCCCGACTAGGCGCAGTGCCTACTACGAGCAGTACTTC
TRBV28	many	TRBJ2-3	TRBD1	CASSPGTGARTDTQYF	TGTGCCAGCAGTCCCGGGACAGGGGCTAGAACAGATACGCAGTATTTT
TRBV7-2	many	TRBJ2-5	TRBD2	CASRWGLAKGETQYF	TGTGCCAGCAGATGGGGACTAGCAAAGGGGGAGACCCAGTACTTC
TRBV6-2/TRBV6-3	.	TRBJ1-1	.	CASSFSGIAEAFF	TGTGCCAGCAGTTTTTCAGGGATCGCTGAAGCTTTCTTT
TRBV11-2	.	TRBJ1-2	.	CASSLLGGNYGYTF	TGTGCCAGCAGCTTATTGGGTGGCAACTATGGCTACACCTTC
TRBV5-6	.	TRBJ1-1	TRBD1	CASSYLGQGGNTEAFF	TGTGCCAGCAGCTACCTAGGACAGGGGGGTAACACTGAAGCTTTCTTT
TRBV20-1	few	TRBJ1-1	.	CSAKWGTEAFF	TGCAGTGCTAAGTGGGGCACTGAAGCTTTCTTT
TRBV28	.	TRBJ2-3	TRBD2	CASTGPREGTDTQYF	TGTGCCAGCACCGGCCCCCGGGAGGGAACAGATACGCAGTATTTT
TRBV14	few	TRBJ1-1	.	CASSQSTIEAFF	TGTGCCAGCAGCCAGTCGACCATTGAAGCTTTCTTT
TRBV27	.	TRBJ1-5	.	CASRNGGQPQHF	TGTGCCAGCAGGAACGGCGGACAGCCCCAGCATTTT
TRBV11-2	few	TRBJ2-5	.	CASSFGRQRDF	TGTGCCAGCAGCTTCGGACGGCAGAGGGACTTC
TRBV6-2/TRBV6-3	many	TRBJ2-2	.	CASSRWAGELFF	TGTGCCAGCAGTCGGTGGGCCGGGGAGCTGTTTTTT
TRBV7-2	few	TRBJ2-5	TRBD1	CASSKHGTVQETQYF	TGTGCCAGCAGCAAGCACGGGACAGTCCAAGAGACCCAGTACTTC
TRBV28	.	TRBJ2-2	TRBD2	CASSPWGEAGNRELFF	TGTGCCAGCAGCCCATGGGGGGAAGCGGGGAACCGGGAGCTGTTTTTT
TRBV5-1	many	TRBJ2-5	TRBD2	CASSSLAEPYQETQYF	TGCGCCAGCAGCAGTCTAGCGGAACCATACCAAGAGACCCAGTACTTC
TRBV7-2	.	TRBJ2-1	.	CASTNKAESYNEQFF	TGTGCCAGCACCAATAAGGCGGAATCCTACAATGAGCAGTTCTTC
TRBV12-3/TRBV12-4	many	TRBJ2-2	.	CASSFPAGLVGELFF	TGTGCCAGCAGTTTCCCGGCAGGGCTAGTCGGGGAGCTGTTTTTT